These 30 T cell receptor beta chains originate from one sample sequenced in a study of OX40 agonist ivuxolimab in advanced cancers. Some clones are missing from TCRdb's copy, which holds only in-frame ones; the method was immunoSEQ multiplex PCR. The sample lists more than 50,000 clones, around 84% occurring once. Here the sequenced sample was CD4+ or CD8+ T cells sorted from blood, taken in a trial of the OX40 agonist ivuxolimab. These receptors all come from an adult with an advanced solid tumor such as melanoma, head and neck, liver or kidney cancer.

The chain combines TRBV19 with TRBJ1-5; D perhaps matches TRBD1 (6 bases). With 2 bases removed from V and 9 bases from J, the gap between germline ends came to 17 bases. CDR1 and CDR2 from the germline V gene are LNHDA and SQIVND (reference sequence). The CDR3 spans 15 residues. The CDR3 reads CASSIKDSRGRPQHF. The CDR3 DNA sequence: TGTGCCAGTAGTATAAAGGACAGTCGGGGTCGGCCCCAGCATTTT.

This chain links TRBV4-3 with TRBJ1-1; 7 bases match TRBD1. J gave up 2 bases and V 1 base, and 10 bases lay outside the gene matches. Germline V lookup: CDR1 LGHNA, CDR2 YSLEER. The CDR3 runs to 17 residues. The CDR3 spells CASSQGPDRAINTEAFF. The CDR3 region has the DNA TGCGCCAGCAGCCAAGGACCCGACAGGGCTATAAACACTGAAGCTTTCTTT.

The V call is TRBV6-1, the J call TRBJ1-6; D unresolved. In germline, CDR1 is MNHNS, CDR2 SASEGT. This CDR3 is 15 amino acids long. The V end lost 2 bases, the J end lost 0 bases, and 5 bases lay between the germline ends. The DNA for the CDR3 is TGTGCCAGCAGTGAATCGAGCTCCTATAATTCACCCCTCCACTTT. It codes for CASSESSSYNSPLHF.

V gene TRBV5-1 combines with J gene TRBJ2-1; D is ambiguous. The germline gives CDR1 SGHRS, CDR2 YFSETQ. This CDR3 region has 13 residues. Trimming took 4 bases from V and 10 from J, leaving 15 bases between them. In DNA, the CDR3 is TGCGCCAGCAGCCCTTTTCTAGTAGTCGAGCAGTTCTTC. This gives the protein CASSPFLVVEQFF.

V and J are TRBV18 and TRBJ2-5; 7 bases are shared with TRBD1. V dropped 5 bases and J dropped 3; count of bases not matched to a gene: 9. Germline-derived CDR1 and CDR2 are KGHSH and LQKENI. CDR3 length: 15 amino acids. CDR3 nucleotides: TGTGCCAGCTCAATACTACAGGGGAGAGAAGAGACCCAGTACTTC. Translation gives CASSILQGREETQYF.

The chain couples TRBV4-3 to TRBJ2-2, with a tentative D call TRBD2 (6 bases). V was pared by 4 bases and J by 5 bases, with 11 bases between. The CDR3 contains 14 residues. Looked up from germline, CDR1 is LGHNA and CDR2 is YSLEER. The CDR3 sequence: CASSRTISTGELFF. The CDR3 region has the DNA TGCGCCAGCAGCCGGACTATTTCAACCGGGGAGCTGTTTTTT.

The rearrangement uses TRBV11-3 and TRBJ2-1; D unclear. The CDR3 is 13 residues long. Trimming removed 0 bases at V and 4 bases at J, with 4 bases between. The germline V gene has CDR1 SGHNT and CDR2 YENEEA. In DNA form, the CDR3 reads TGTGCCAGCAGCTTAGAGGGGTACAATGAGCAGTTCTTC. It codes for CASSLEGYNEQFF.

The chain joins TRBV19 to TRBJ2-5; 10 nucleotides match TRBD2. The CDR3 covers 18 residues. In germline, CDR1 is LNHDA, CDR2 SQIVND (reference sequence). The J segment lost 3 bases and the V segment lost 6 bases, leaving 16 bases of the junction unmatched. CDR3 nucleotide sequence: TGTGCCAGTAGACCCGGACTAGCGGCAAAGGGCTGGGAAGAGACCCAGTACTTC. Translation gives CASRPGLAAKGWEETQYF.

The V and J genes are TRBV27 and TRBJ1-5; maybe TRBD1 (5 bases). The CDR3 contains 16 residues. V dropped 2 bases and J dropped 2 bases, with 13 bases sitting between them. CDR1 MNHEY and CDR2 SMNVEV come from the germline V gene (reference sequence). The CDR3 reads CASSLSGQGRNQPQHF. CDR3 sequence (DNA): TGTGCCAGCAGTTTAAGCGGGCAGGGACGCAATCAGCCCCAGCATTTT.

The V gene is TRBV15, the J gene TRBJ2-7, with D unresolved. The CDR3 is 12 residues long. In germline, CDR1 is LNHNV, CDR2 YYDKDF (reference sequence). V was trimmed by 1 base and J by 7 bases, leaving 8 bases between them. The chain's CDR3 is CATSRGVGEQYF. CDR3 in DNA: TGTGCCACCAGCAGAGGGGTTGGGGAGCAGTACTTC.

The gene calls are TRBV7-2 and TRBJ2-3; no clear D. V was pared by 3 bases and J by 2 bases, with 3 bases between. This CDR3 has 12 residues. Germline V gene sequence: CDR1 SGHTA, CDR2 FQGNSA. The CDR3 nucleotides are TGTGCCAGCAGCTTCGACACAGATACGCAGTATTTT. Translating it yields CASSFDTDTQYF.

The chain's CDR3 is CASSPRYGSSYEQYF. For the CDR3, the DNA is TGTGCCAGCAGCCCAAGGTATGGCAGTTCCTACGAGCAGTACTTC. V usage is TRBV4-2 and J usage is TRBJ2-7; D is unresolved. The CDR3 is made up of 15 amino acids. V was pared by 4 bases and J by 1 base, with 14 bases between. Germline assignment: CDR1 LGHNA and CDR2 YNFKEQ.

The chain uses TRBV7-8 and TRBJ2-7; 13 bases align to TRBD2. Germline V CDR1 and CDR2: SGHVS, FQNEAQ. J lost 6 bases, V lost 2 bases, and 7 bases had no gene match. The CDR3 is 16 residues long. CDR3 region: CASSLMGLAGRGEQYF. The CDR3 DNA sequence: TGTGCCAGCAGCTTAATGGGACTAGCGGGAAGAGGCGAGCAGTACTTC.

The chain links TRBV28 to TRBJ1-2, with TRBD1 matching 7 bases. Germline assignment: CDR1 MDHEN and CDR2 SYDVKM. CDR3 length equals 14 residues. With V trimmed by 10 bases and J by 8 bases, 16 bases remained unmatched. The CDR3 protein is CATSRVPRGEGYTF. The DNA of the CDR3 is TGTGCCACCTCCAGGGTCCCCAGGGGGGAGGGCTACACCTTC.

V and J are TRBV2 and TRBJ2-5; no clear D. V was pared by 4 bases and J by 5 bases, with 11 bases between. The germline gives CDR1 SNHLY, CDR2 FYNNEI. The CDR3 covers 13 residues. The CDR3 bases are TGTGCCAGCAGTGTATCTGTCCGGGAGACCCAGTACTTC. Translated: CASSVSVRETQYF.

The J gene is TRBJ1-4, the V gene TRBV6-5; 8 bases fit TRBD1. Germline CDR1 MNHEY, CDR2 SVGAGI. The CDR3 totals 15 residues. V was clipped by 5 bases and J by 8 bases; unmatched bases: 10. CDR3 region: CASSQTGDLGEKLFF. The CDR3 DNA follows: TGTGCCAGCAGTCAGACAGGGGACCTTGGAGAAAAACTGTTTTTT.

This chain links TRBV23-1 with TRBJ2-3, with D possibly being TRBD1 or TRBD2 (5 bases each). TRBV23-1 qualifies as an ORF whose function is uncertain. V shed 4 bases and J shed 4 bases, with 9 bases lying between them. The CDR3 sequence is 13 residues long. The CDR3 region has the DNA TGCGCCAGCAGTCGGGGGAATCCAGATACGCAGTATTTT. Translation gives CASSRGNPDTQYF.

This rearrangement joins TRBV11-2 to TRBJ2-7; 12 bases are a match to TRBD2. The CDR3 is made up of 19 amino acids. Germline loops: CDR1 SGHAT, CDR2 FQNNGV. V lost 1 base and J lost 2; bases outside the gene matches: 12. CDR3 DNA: TGTGCCAGCAGCTTAGGCGCAAATCCCAGACTAGCGGGAGCCTACGAGCAGTACTTC. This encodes CASSLGANPRLAGAYEQYF.

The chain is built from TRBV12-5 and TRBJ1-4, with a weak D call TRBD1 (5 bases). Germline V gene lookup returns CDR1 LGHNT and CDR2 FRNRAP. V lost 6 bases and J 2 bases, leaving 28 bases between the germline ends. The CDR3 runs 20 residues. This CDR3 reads CASGFWAYRGPAPTNEKLFF. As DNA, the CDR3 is TGTGCTAGTGGCTTTTGGGCCTACCGGGGCCCAGCACCGACTAATGAAAAACTGTTTTTT.

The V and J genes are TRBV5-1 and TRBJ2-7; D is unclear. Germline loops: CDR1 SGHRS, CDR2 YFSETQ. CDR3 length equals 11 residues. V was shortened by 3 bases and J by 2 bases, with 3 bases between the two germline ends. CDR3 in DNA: TGCGCCAGCAGCTCCCCCTACGAGCAGTACTTC. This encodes CASSSPYEQYF.

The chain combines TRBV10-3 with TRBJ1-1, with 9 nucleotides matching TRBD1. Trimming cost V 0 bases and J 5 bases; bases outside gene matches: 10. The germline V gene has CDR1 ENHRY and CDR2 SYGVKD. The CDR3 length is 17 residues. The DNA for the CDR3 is TGTGCCATCAGTGAGTCGGGGAACAGGGGGCTGGTAACTGAAGCTTTCTTT. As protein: CAISESGNRGLVTEAFF.

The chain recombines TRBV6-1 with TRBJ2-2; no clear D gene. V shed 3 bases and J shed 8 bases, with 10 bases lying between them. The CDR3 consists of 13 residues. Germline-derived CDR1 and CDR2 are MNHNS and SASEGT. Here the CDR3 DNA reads TGTGCCAGCAGTGACCTAGAAGAGGGGGAGCTGTTTTTT. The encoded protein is CASSDLEEGELFF.

The CDR3 region has the DNA TGTGCCAGCAGCTTAAGAGTGGCGAATGAGCAGTTCTTC. Its translation: CASSLRVANEQFF. The chain joins TRBV7-3 to TRBJ2-1, with unresolved D. Looked up from germline, CDR1 is SGHTA and CDR2 is FQGTGA. The CDR3 length is 13 residues. V was cut by 1 base and J by 7 bases, with 8 bases left in between. Full variable domain (outside the CDR3, taken from reference TRBV7-3 and TRBJ2-1): GAGVSQTPSNKVTEKGKYVELRCDPISGHTALYWYRQSLGQGPEFLIYFQGTGAADDSGLPNDRFFAVRPEGSVSTLKIQRTERGDSAVYLCASSLRVANEQFFGPGTRLTVL.

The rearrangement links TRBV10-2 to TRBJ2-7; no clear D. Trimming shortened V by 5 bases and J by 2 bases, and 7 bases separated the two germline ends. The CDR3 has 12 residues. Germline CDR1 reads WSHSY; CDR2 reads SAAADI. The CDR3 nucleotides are TGCGCCAGCAGTCTAGACCCCTACGAGCAGTACTTC. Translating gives CASSLDPYEQYF.

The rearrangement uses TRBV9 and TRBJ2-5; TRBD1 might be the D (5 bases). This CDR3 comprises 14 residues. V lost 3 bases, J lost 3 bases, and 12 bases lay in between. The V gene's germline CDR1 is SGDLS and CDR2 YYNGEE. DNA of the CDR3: TGTGCCAGCAGCGCTCCGATCAGGGAAGAGACCCAGTACTTC. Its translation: CASSAPIREETQYF.

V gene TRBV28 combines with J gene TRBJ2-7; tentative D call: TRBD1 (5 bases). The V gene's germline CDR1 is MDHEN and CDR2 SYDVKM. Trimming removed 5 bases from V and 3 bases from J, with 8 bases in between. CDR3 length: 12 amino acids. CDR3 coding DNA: TGTGCCAGCAGTCCGCAGGGCTACGAGCAGTACTTC. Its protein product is CASSPQGYEQYF.

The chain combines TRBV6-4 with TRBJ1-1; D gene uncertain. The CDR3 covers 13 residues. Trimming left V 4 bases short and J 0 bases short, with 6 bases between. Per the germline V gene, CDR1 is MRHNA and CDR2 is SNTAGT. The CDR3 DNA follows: TGTGCCAGCAGTGCAGCGATGAACACTGAAGCTTTCTTT. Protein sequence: CASSAAMNTEAFF.

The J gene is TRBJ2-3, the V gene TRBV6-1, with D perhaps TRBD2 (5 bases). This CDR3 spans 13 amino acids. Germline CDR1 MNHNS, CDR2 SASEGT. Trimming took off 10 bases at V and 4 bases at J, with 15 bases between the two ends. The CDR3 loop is CATILDLSDTQYF. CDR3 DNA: TGTGCCACCATACTAGATTTATCAGATACGCAGTATTTT.

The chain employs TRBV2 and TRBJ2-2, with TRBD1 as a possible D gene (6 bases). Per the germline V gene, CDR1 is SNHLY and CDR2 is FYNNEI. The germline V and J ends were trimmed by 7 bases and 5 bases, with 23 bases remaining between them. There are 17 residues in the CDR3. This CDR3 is CASILGLGAAKTGELFF. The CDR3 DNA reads TGTGCCAGCATCCTGGGGTTGGGGGCCGCTAAGACCGGGGAGCTGTTTTTT.

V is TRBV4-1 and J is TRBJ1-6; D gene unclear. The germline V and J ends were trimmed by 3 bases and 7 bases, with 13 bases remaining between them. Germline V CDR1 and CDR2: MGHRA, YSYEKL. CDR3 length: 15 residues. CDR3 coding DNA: TGCGCCAGCAGCCACCTAGACACTGGAAATTCACCCCTCCACTTT. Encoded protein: CASSHLDTGNSPLHF.